These 13 T cell receptor beta chains were all obtained from the same sample, sequenced in a study of T-cell memory formation after mild COVID-19. TCRdb reprocessed the 5' RACE reads with MiXCR, giving one entry per CDR3 protein. In the table there are hundreds of thousands of distinct CDR3 sequences, around 20% of which are singletons. Sequencing was done on a sample of PBMCs or a T cell subset sorted from them (not recorded which). The receptors derive from an adult woman who had mild COVID-19 (a few samples of this study predate the infection). Cell type and time point are not known.

This clonotype showed up just a few times. The V and J genes are TRBV7-3 and TRBJ2-1; 9 bases agree with TRBD2. CDR3 length: 18 amino acids. Losses at the gene ends were 1 base for V and 1 base for J; bases not matched to a gene: 8. Germline V gives CDR1 SGHTA, CDR2 FQGTGA. DNA for the CDR3: TGTGCCAGCAGCTTAATTATCGGCGGGAGGGAGTCCTACAATGAGCAGTTCTTC. It translates to CASSLIIGGRESYNEQFF.

V is TRBV9 and J is TRBJ2-1, with 9 bases matching TRBD1. This CDR3 region has 13 residues. Germline-derived CDR1 and CDR2 are SGDLS and YYNGEE. Unmatched junction bases numbered 2, after V lost 3 bases and J lost 7 bases. Here the CDR3 reads CASSAGQGNEQFF. DNA of the CDR3: TGTGCCAGCAGCGCTGGACAGGGGAATGAGCAGTTCTTC.

The chain carries TRBV9 and TRBJ2-1; D is unclear. CDR1 is SGDLS and CDR2 is YYNGEE in the germline V gene. The ends were cut back, 0 bases at V and 1 base at J, with 8 bases in the middle. CDR3 length: 15 residues. DNA of the CDR3: TGTGCCAGCAGCGTAGCGGGCGCGTCCTACAATGAGCAGTTCTTC. Translation: CASSVAGASYNEQFF.

This clonotype was recorded at least ten times. The genes are TRBV5-4 and TRBJ1-2, with TRBD1 identical over 7 bases. The germline gives CDR1 SGHNT, CDR2 YYREEE (reference sequence). V was clipped by 4 bases and J by 4 bases; unmatched bases: 10. CDR3 size: 15 residues. CDR3 amino acids: CASSAQTRDSYGYTF. In nucleotides, the CDR3 is TGTGCCAGCAGCGCCCAGACCCGGGACAGCTATGGCTACACCTTC.

This clonotype was counted a few times. V is TRBV4-1 and J is TRBJ1-1, with D possibly TRBD1 on 5 matching bases. CDR3 length: 13 residues. Germline CDR1 MGHRA, CDR2 YSYEKL. With 4 bases removed from V and 6 bases from J, the gap between germline ends came to 12 bases. The CDR3 reads CASSPQGGAEAFF. The DNA of the CDR3 is TGCGCCAGCAGCCCCCAGGGCGGCGCTGAAGCTTTCTTT.

In its sample, this clonotype is medium-sized. This rearrangement joins TRBV4-1 to TRBJ2-3; D perhaps matches TRBD1 (6 bases). CDR3 length: 15 amino acids. V lost 0 bases and J 2 bases, leaving 9 bases between the germline ends. Germline V gene lookup returns CDR1 MGHRA and CDR2 YSYEKL. Written as DNA, the CDR3 is TGCGCCAGCAGCCAAGATCAGGGGCCCACAGATACGCAGTATTTT. Translated, it gives CASSQDQGPTDTQYF.

This clonotype was picked up many times. The genes are TRBV12-3 or TRBV12-4 and TRBJ1-5; D gene unclear. The CDR3 contains 10 residues. Trimming took off 8 bases at V and 9 bases at J, with 8 bases between the two ends. The CDR3, as DNA: TGTGCCAGCGGAGATTGGCCCCAGCATTTT. It specifies CASGDWPQHF.

This clonotype was observed a few times. The V gene is TRBV5-1, the J gene TRBJ1-1; D remains ambiguous. Looked up from germline, CDR1 is SGHRS and CDR2 is YFSETQ. The CDR3 contains 15 residues. The germline V and J ends were trimmed by 1 base and 2 bases, with 12 bases remaining between them. The CDR3 here is CASSLTVTRNTEAFF. In nucleotides, the CDR3 is TGCGCCAGCAGCTTGACAGTTACGCGTAACACTGAAGCTTTCTTT.

The rearrangement uses TRBV5-6 and TRBJ2-7, with unresolved D. Germline CDR1 reads SGHDT; CDR2 reads YYEEEE. The CDR3 is made up of 13 amino acids. The V end was cut by 5 bases, the J end by 6 bases, with 15 bases between. CDR3 loop: CASRQVVSAEQYF. In nucleotides, the CDR3 is TGTGCCAGCAGGCAGGTGGTATCGGCCGAGCAGTACTTC.

CDR3 loop: CASSGTGFNYGYTF. CDR3 in DNA: TGTGCCAGCTCCGGGACAGGGTTTAACTATGGCTACACCTTC. This chain links TRBV7-9 with TRBJ1-2, with TRBD1 matching over 9 bases. After removal of 8 bases from V and 1 base from J, the junction contained 5 bases not matched to a gene. Germline lookup yields CDR1 SEHNR and CDR2 FQNEAQ (reference sequence). CDR3 length: 14 amino acids. Variable domain in full (rest from reference TRBV7-9 and TRBJ1-2): DTGVSQNPRHKITKRGQNVTFRCDPISEHNRLYWYRQTLGQGPEFLTYFQNEAQLEKSRLLSDRFSAERPKGSFSTLEIQRTEQGDSAMYLCASSGTGFNYGYTFGSGTRLTVV.

The chain is built from TRBV5-4 and TRBJ2-1, with 7 bases matching TRBD2. The V and J ends lost 2 bases and 9 bases, in that order; junction bases with no gene match: 11. CDR1 is SGHNT, CDR2 YYREEE, per germline (reference sequence). CDR3 size: 15 residues. The CDR3, as DNA: TGTGCCAGCAGCTTTGGACTAGGAGTGGACGGTGAGCAGTTCTTC. Translation gives CASSFGLGVDGEQFF.

The rearrangement links TRBV7-2 to TRBJ2-3, with D possibly being TRBD2 (6 bases). V shed 1 base and J shed 3 bases, with 14 bases lying between them. The V gene's germline CDR1 is SGHTA and CDR2 FQGNSA. The CDR3 covers 16 residues. This chain's CDR3 is CASSLVAGRNTDTQYF. Written as DNA, the CDR3 is TGTGCCAGCAGCTTAGTGGCGGGGAGAAATACAGATACGCAGTATTTT.

The chain has TRBV24-1 and TRBJ1-1; D gene unclear. Trimming took 4 bases from V and 7 from J, leaving 12 bases between them. The CDR3 has 13 residues. Per germline, CDR1 KGHDR and CDR2 SFDVKD. The CDR3 loop is CATSDSEVGEAFF. CDR3 in DNA: TGTGCCACCAGTGACTCGGAAGTGGGTGAAGCTTTCTTT.